This note documents a single T cell receptor beta chain sequence. Antigen specificity is unknown. The germline CDR1 and CDR2 sequences are SEHNR and FQNEAQ (reference sequence). The CDR3 totals 14 residues. Between the trimmed V and J ends, which lost 5 bases and 4 bases, there was a span of 12 bases. This sample is drawn from a study of shared clonotypes between healthy human individuals. Study-level information: The donors, a couple of women and three men, were aged 18 to 49. Study-level results: Naive subsets typically showed greater estimated richness than memory subsets.

An approximately 220 ng quantity of DNA, tens of thousands of T cell genomes, went into the sorted-subset replicate PCRs. The method was immunoSEQ multiplex PCR; TCRdb's version includes in-frame clones alone and lacks a portion of them. This table holds 2 million to 2.5 million clones, under 97% found once. The receptor's source is a man aged 18 to 29 in good health. Sequences were obtained from naive CD4+ T cells sorted from blood. Sample subset: CD45RA+ positively selected. The chain links TRBV7-9 to TRBJ2-1; D might be TRBD1 (5 bases). CDR3 sequence (DNA): TGTGCCAGCAGCCCAGGGATGGGATACAATGAGCAGTTCTTC. This sequence encodes CASSPGMGYNEQFF.